The rows below give T cell receptor beta chains drawn from one sample of a study of PD-1 blockade in classical Hodgkin lymphoma. The protocol was immunoSEQ multiplex PCR, while the TCRdb copy is restricted to in-frame clones and leaves out a portion. In the table there are about 52,000 clones, roughly 86% of which are singletons. The sample consisted of peripheral blood mononuclear cells (PBMCs), taken before the fourth cycle of nivolumab. The receptors here all came from a human donor with classical Hodgkin lymphoma. Each CDR3 is given with its conserved first and last residue. Fields, in order: clone size, J gene, D gene, V gene, CDR3 DNA, CDR3 protein. D genes are given only for firm matches. Clone size, where shown, is once, few, many, or a class for clones that have expanded.

clone size: once
J gene: TRBJ1-1
D gene: .
V gene: TRBV9
CDR3 DNA: TGTGCCAGCAGCGTATCGGGAAAGGTAGCTGGAACTGAAGCTTTCTTT
CDR3 protein: CASSVSGKVAGTEAFF

clone size: once
J gene: TRBJ2-3
D gene: TRBD2
V gene: TRBV2
CDR3 DNA: TGTGCCAGCAGGAAGGGACTAGCGGGCACAGATACGCAGTATTTT
CDR3 protein: CASRKGLAGTDTQYF

clone size: .
J gene: TRBJ2-1
D gene: .
V gene: TRBV7-9
CDR3 DNA: TGTGCCAGCAGCTTAGATTTCCAGGATGTGTGGGGCTCCTACAATGAGCAGTTCTTC
CDR3 protein: CASSLDFQDVWGSYNEQFF

clone size: .
J gene: TRBJ2-2
D gene: .
V gene: TRBV7-2
CDR3 DNA: TGTGCCAGCAGCCCCTTGGGGGGCGGCGGGGAGCTGTTTTTT
CDR3 protein: CASSPLGGGGELFF

clone size: .
J gene: TRBJ2-7
D gene: TRBD1
V gene: TRBV4-1
CDR3 DNA: TGCGCCAGCAGCCAAGATAGTGACAGGGCCTCCTACGAGCAGTACTTC
CDR3 protein: CASSQDSDRASYEQYF

clone size: .
J gene: TRBJ1-1
D gene: .
V gene: TRBV19
CDR3 DNA: TGTGCCAGTGCCCCAGGGGCCTCCTTGGGGACTGAAGCTTTCTTT
CDR3 protein: CASAPGASLGTEAFF

clone size: few
J gene: TRBJ2-3
D gene: .
V gene: TRBV5-1
CDR3 DNA: TGCGCCAGCAGCTCGGGCGGGGATACGCAGTATTTT
CDR3 protein: CASSSGGDTQYF

clone size: once
J gene: TRBJ1-3
D gene: .
V gene: TRBV27
CDR3 DNA: TGTGCCAGCAGTTTCCTGCATGGAAACACCATATATTTT
CDR3 protein: CASSFLHGNTIYF

clone size: .
J gene: TRBJ2-7
D gene: TRBD1
V gene: TRBV27
CDR3 DNA: TGTGCCAGCAGAGCAGGGGGATCCTACGAGCAGTACTTC
CDR3 protein: CASRAGGSYEQYF

clone size: .
J gene: TRBJ1-1
D gene: .
V gene: TRBV9
CDR3 DNA: TGTGCCAGCAGCGACGCCGGGAGGGGTGAAGCTTTCTTT
CDR3 protein: CASSDAGRGEAFF

clone size: once
J gene: TRBJ2-1
D gene: .
V gene: TRBV6-6
CDR3 DNA: TGTGCCAGCAGTTACTCTGGGTGGGGCAATGAGCAGTTCTTC
CDR3 protein: CASSYSGWGNEQFF

clone size: .
J gene: TRBJ1-2
D gene: TRBD1
V gene: TRBV28
CDR3 DNA: TGTGCCAGCAGTTTTCCCCCGGCAGGGGGTGGCTACACCTTC
CDR3 protein: CASSFPPAGGGYTF

clone size: .
J gene: TRBJ2-3
D gene: .
V gene: TRBV11-3
CDR3 DNA: TGTGCCAGCAGTAGTGGGGACTTCTCTTCCACAGATACGCAGTATTTT
CDR3 protein: CASSSGDFSSTDTQYF

clone size: .
J gene: TRBJ2-3
D gene: TRBD2
V gene: TRBV20-1
CDR3 DNA: TGCAGTGCCAGAGCGGGGGATACGCAGTATTTT
CDR3 protein: CSARAGDTQYF

clone size: .
J gene: TRBJ2-7
D gene: TRBD2
V gene: TRBV28
CDR3 DNA: TGTGCCAGCAGTTTAGGGGGGGATTACTACGAGCAGTACTTC
CDR3 protein: CASSLGGDYYEQYF

clone size: .
J gene: TRBJ2-2
D gene: .
V gene: TRBV6-4
CDR3 DNA: TGTGCCAGCGGCTCCGGGACCAACACCGGGGAGCTGTTTTTT
CDR3 protein: CASGSGTNTGELFF

clone size: .
J gene: TRBJ2-1
D gene: .
V gene: TRBV4-2
CDR3 DNA: TGTGCCAGCAGCCGAACGGGCAATGAGCAGTTCTTC
CDR3 protein: CASSRTGNEQFF

clone size: .
J gene: TRBJ2-7
D gene: .
V gene: TRBV12-2
CDR3 DNA: TGTGCAAGTCGTTCGGCAGGACTGTCGACTTCCTACGAGCAGTACTTC
CDR3 protein: CASRSAGLSTSYEQYF

clone size: .
J gene: TRBJ2-1
D gene: TRBD2
V gene: TRBV29-1
CDR3 DNA: TGCAGCGTTGAGGGACTAGCGGGCCTTCTTAGCTACAATGAGCAGTTCTTC
CDR3 protein: CSVEGLAGLLSYNEQFF

clone size: .
J gene: TRBJ1-5
D gene: .
V gene: TRBV10-3
CDR3 DNA: TGTGCCATCAGTGTGGCGGGAAATCAGCCCCAGCATTTT
CDR3 protein: CAISVAGNQPQHF

clone size: few
J gene: TRBJ2-2
D gene: .
V gene: TRBV6-5
CDR3 DNA: TGTGCCAGCAGTTACGGAGGCGTCGCCGGGGAGCTGTTTTTT
CDR3 protein: CASSYGGVAGELFF

clone size: .
J gene: TRBJ2-7
D gene: .
V gene: TRBV5-1
CDR3 DNA: TGCGCCAGCAGCCCAGTCGTGGGATACGAGCAGTACTTC
CDR3 protein: CASSPVVGYEQYF

clone size: .
J gene: TRBJ2-3
D gene: TRBD2
V gene: TRBV19
CDR3 DNA: TGTGCCAGTAGTATATGGCGCGGGAGTACAGATACGCAGTATTTT
CDR3 protein: CASSIWRGSTDTQYF

clone size: .
J gene: TRBJ2-3
D gene: .
V gene: TRBV6-5
CDR3 DNA: TGTGCCAGCAGGGGCGGGAGCACAGATACGCAGTATTTT
CDR3 protein: CASRGGSTDTQYF

clone size: .
J gene: TRBJ2-7
D gene: TRBD2
V gene: TRBV18
CDR3 DNA: TGTGCCAGCTCACCCCGGCAGACTAGCGGGAGGTACGAGCAGTACTTC
CDR3 protein: CASSPRQTSGRYEQYF

clone size: .
J gene: TRBJ2-7
D gene: .
V gene: TRBV6-1
CDR3 DNA: TGTGCCAGCAGTGAAAACAGGGAAATTTACGAGCAGTACTTC
CDR3 protein: CASSENREIYEQYF

clone size: few
J gene: TRBJ1-4
D gene: TRBD1
V gene: TRBV19
CDR3 DNA: TGTGCCAGTAGTATTGGACAGGGTTTAGAAAAACTGTTTTTT
CDR3 protein: CASSIGQGLEKLFF

clone size: .
J gene: TRBJ1-2
D gene: .
V gene: TRBV4-3
CDR3 DNA: TGCGCCAGCAGCCAAGATCCCTCCCCACACTGGAACTATGGCTACACCTTC
CDR3 protein: CASSQDPSPHWNYGYTF

clone size: few
J gene: TRBJ1-2
D gene: .
V gene: TRBV2
CDR3 DNA: TGTGCCAGCAAGGGCAGGGCCTATGGCTACACCTTC
CDR3 protein: CASKGRAYGYTF

clone size: .
J gene: TRBJ2-7
D gene: TRBD1
V gene: TRBV19
CDR3 DNA: TGTGCCAGTAGTCCCCGGGACAGGATCTACGAGCAGTACTTC
CDR3 protein: CASSPRDRIYEQYF

clone size: .
J gene: TRBJ2-7
D gene: TRBD1
V gene: TRBV6-1
CDR3 DNA: TGTGCCAGCAGTGCCGGGACAGTTGCCGAGCAGTACTTC
CDR3 protein: CASSAGTVAEQYF

clone size: once
J gene: TRBJ2-5
D gene: .
V gene: TRBV28
CDR3 DNA: TGTGCCAGCAGTTTGCGTCAGCTAGAGACCCAGTACTTC
CDR3 protein: CASSLRQLETQYF

clone size: once
J gene: TRBJ1-4
D gene: .
V gene: TRBV4-2
CDR3 DNA: TGTGCCAGCAGCCAAGAGGATCTCGCTAATGAAAAACTGTTTTTT
CDR3 protein: CASSQEDLANEKLFF

clone size: .
J gene: TRBJ2-3
D gene: .
V gene: TRBV6-5
CDR3 DNA: TGTGCCAGCAGCAGGACTCGCACAGATACGCAGTATTTT
CDR3 protein: CASSRTRTDTQYF

clone size: .
J gene: TRBJ2-3
D gene: .
V gene: TRBV7-9
CDR3 DNA: TGTGCCAGCAGCCCAGGCACGCACCCTGGCGCAGATACGCAGTATTTT
CDR3 protein: CASSPGTHPGADTQYF

clone size: few
J gene: TRBJ1-5
D gene: TRBD1
V gene: TRBV28
CDR3 DNA: TGTGCCAGCAGTTTAGATCAGGGGGTTCAGCCCCAGCATTTT
CDR3 protein: CASSLDQGVQPQHF

clone size: .
J gene: TRBJ1-2
D gene: .
V gene: TRBV4-1
CDR3 DNA: TGCGCCAGCAGCCTTTCCCAGCCTACAGGGATCAAGGGCTACACCTTC
CDR3 protein: CASSLSQPTGIKGYTF

clone size: once
J gene: TRBJ2-5
D gene: TRBD2
V gene: TRBV7-6
CDR3 DNA: TGTGCCTCTACTTTCCTTGGCAGCGGGGGGTCCCAAGAGACCCAGTACTTC
CDR3 protein: CASTFLGSGGSQETQYF

clone size: .
J gene: TRBJ1-1
D gene: TRBD1
V gene: TRBV29-1
CDR3 DNA: TGCAGCGTTGAAGGGACAGGGATGTTGAACACTGAAGCTTTCTTT
CDR3 protein: CSVEGTGMLNTEAFF

clone size: .
J gene: TRBJ2-2
D gene: TRBD1
V gene: TRBV27
CDR3 DNA: TGTGCCAGCAGTTTACACAGGGGAGCCGGGGAGCTGTTTTTT
CDR3 protein: CASSLHRGAGELFF

clone size: .
J gene: TRBJ1-2
D gene: TRBD1
V gene: TRBV5-1
CDR3 DNA: TGCGCCAGCAGCCTTCGGACAGGGGCGATTAACTATGGCTACACCTTC
CDR3 protein: CASSLRTGAINYGYTF

clone size: .
J gene: TRBJ2-3
D gene: TRBD2
V gene: TRBV14
CDR3 DNA: TGTGCCAGCAGCCACCTCGGGCGGGGGGAGGATACGCAGTATTTT
CDR3 protein: CASSHLGRGEDTQYF

clone size: .
J gene: TRBJ1-5
D gene: .
V gene: TRBV13
CDR3 DNA: TGTGCCAGCAGCTTACTTAATCAGCCCCAGCATTTT
CDR3 protein: CASSLLNQPQHF

clone size: .
J gene: TRBJ2-7
D gene: TRBD1
V gene: TRBV29-1
CDR3 DNA: TGCAGCGTCAGTTGGACAGGGAGCTCCTACGAGCAGTACTTC
CDR3 protein: CSVSWTGSSYEQYF

clone size: .
J gene: TRBJ1-1
D gene: .
V gene: TRBV5-1
CDR3 DNA: TGCGCCAGCAGTAGGGAACCCAACACTGAAGCTTTCTTT
CDR3 protein: CASSREPNTEAFF

clone size: .
J gene: TRBJ2-5
D gene: .
V gene: TRBV7-3
CDR3 DNA: TGTGCCAGCAGCCCCATGGGGGTCTCCCAAGAGACCCAGTACTTC
CDR3 protein: CASSPMGVSQETQYF

clone size: once
J gene: TRBJ2-7
D gene: TRBD1
V gene: TRBV7-6
CDR3 DNA: TGTGCCAGCTCGGCTGGTGGCAGGGGGTACGAGCAGTACTTC
CDR3 protein: CASSAGGRGYEQYF

clone size: .
J gene: TRBJ2-5
D gene: TRBD1
V gene: TRBV5-4
CDR3 DNA: TGTGCCAGCAGCTTCGGGACAGGGCAAGAGACCCAGTACTTC
CDR3 protein: CASSFGTGQETQYF

clone size: .
J gene: TRBJ1-6
D gene: .
V gene: TRBV4-2
CDR3 DNA: TGTGCCAGCAGCCAATCTGAGTGGGGTAATTCACCCCTCCACTTT
CDR3 protein: CASSQSEWGNSPLHF

clone size: .
J gene: TRBJ1-4
D gene: .
V gene: TRBV7-8
CDR3 DNA: TGTGCCAGCAGCTTAGCGGGGAGGGGGGGCCCTAATGAAAAACTGTTTTTT
CDR3 protein: CASSLAGRGGPNEKLFF

clone size: once
J gene: TRBJ2-5
D gene: TRBD1
V gene: TRBV4-1
CDR3 DNA: TGCGCCAGCAGCCCGGGACAGGGAGGCTTTCAAGAGACCCAGTACTTC
CDR3 protein: CASSPGQGGFQETQYF

clone size: .
J gene: TRBJ2-7
D gene: .
V gene: TRBV13
CDR3 DNA: TGTGCCAGCAGCTTATCGCTAACCTCCTACGAGCAGTACTTC
CDR3 protein: CASSLSLTSYEQYF